This T cell receptor beta chain was sequenced for a study of T-cell reconstitution after alpha-beta-depleted transplantation in children. Unique molecular identifiers were incorporated during preparation of the TCRbeta library. In TCRdb, the PCR reads were re-called with MiXCR into one record per CDR3 protein. Of 450,000 to 550,000 distinct CDR3 sequences in the sample, roughly 10% were seen once. This clonotype was detected ten times or more. Per the germline V gene, CDR1 is SQVTM and CDR2 is ANQGSEA. CDR3 length: 13 residues. With 8 bases removed from V and 0 bases from J, the gap between germline ends came to 10 bases.

The sample consisted of PBMCs, mostly from graft donor cells, taken 180 days after TCRalphabeta/CD19-depleted stem cell transplant. The receptor was derived from a female patient aged 2-9 years who had a stem cell transplant for aplastic anemia, so the T cells may come from the graft donor. This chain uses TRBV29-1 with TRBJ2-2; D is possibly TRBD1 (6 bases). The DNA of the CDR3 is TGCAGCATGACAGGTTCGAACACCGGGGAGCTGTTTTTT. Its protein product is CSMTGSNTGELFF.